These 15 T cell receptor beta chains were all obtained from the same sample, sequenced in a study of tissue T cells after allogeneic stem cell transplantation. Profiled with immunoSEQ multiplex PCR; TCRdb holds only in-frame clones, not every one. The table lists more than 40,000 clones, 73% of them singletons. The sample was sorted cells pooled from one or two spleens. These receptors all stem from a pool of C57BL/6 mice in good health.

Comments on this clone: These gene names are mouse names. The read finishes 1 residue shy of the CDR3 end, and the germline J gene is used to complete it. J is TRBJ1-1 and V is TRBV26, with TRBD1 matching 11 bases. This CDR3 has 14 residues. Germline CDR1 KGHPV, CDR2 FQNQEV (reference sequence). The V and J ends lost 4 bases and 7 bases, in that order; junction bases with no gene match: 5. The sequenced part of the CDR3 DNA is TGTGCCAGCAGTCCGCCGGGACAGGGGGGAGAAGTCTTC. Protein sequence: CASSPPGQGGEVF. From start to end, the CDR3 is CASSPPGQGGEVFF.

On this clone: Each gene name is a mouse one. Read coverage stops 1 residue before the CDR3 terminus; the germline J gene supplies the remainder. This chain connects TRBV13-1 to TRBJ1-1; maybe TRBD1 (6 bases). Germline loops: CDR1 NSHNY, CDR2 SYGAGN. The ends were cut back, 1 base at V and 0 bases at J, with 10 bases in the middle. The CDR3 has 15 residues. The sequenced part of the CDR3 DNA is TGTGCCAGCAGTGATCTACAGGGTGCAAACACAGAAGTCTTC. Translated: CASSDLQGANTEVF. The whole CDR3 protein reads CASSDLQGANTEVFF.

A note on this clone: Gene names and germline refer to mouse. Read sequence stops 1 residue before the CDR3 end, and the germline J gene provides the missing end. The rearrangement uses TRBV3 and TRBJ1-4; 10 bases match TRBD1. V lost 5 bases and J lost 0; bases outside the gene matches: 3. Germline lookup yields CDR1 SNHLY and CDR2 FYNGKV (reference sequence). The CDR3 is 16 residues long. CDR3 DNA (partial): TGTGCCAGCAGCCCTGGGACAGGGGTTTCCAACGAAAGATTATTT. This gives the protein CASSPGTGVSNERLF. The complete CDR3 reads CASSPGTGVSNERLFF.

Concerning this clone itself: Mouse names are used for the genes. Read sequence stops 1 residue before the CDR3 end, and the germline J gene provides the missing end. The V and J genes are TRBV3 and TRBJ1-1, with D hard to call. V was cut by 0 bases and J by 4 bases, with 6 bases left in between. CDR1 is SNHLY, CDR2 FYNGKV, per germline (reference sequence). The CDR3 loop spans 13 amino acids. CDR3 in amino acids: CASSLAVGTEVFF. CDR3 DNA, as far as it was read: TGTGCCAGCAGCTTAGCGGTGGGCACAGAAGTCTTC.

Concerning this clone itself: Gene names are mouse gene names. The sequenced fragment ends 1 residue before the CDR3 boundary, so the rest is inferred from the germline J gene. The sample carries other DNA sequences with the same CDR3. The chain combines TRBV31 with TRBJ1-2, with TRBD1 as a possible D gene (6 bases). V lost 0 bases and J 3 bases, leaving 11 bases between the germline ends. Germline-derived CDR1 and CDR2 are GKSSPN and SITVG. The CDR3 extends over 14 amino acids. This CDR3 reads CAWSLAGEDSDYTF. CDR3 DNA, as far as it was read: TGTGCCTGGAGTCTAGCAGGGGAGGACTCCGACTACACC.

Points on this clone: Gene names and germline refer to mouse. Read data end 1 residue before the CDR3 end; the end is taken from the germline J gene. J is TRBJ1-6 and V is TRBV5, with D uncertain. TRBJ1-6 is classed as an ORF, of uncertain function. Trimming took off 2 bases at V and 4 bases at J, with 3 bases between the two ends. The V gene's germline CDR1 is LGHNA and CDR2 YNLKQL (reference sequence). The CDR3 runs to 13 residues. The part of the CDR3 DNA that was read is TGTGCCAGCAGCCAAAAGTATAATTCGCCCCTCTAC. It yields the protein CASSQKYNSPLY. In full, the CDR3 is CASSQKYNSPLYF.

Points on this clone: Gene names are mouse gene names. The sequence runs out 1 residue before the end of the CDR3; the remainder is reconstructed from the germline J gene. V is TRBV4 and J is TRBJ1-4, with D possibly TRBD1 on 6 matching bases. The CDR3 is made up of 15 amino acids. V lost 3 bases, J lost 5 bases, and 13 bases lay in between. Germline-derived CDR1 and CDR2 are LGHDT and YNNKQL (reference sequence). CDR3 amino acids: CASSYEGGMNERLFF. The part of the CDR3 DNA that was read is TGTGCCAGCAGCTACGAGGGGGGCATGAACGAAAGATTATTT. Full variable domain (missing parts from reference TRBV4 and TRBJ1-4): ETAVFQTPNYHVTQVGNEVSFNCKQTLGHDTMYWYKQDSKKLLKIMFSYNNKQLIVNETVPRRFSPQSSDKAHLNLRIKSVEPEDSAVYLCASSYEGGMNERLFFGHGTKLSVL.

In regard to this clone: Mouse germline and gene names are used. The CDR3 sequence: CAWSGDSYEQYF. The CDR3 bases that were read are TGTGCCTGGAGTGGGGACAGCTATGAACAGTAC. This sequence joins TRBV31 and TRBJ2-7; TRBD1 aligns across 7 bases. The CDR3 goes on 1 residue after the read ends, and that part is filled in from the germline J gene. The germline V gene encodes CDR1 GKSSPN and CDR2 SITVG. Trimming at V came to 2 bases and at J to 3 bases, leaving 1 base not matched to a gene. This CDR3 is 12 amino acids long.

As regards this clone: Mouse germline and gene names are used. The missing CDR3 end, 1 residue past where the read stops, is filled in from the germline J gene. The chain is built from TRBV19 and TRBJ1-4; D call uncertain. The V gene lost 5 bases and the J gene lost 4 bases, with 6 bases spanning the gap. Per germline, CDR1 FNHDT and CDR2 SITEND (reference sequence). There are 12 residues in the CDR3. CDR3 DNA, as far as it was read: TGTGCCAGCAGGACAAACAACGAAAGATTATTT. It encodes CASRTNNERLF. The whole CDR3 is CASRTNNERLFF.

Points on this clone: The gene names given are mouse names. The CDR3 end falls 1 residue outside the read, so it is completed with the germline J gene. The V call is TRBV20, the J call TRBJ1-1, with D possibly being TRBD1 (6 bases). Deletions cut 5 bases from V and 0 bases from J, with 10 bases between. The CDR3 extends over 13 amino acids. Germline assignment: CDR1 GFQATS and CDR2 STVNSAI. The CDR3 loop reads CGAEGHANTEVFF. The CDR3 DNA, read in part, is TGTGGTGCTGAGGGACATGCAAACACAGAAGTCTTC. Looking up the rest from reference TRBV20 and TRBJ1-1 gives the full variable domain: GALVYQYPRRTICKSGTSMRMECQAVGFQATSVAWYRQSPQKTFELIALSTVNSAIKYEQNFTQEKFPISHPNLSFSSMTVLNAYLEDRGLYLCGAEGHANTEVFFGKGTRLTVV.

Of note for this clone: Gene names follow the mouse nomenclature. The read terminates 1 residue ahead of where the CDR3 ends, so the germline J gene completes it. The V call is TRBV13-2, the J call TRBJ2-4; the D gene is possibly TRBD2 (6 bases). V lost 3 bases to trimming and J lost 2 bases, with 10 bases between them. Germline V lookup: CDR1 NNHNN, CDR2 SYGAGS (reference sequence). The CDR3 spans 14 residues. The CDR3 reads CASGARTVQNTLYF. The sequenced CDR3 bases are TGTGCCAGCGGTGCCCGGACTGTTCAAAACACCTTGTAC.

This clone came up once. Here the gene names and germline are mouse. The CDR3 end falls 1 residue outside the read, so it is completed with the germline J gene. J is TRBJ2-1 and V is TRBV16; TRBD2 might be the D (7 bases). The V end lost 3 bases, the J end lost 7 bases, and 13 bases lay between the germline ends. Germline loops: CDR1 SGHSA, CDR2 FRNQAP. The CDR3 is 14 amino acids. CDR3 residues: CASSFLGAGAEQFF. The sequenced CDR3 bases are TGTGCAAGCAGCTTCCTGGGGGCGGGGGCTGAGCAGTTC.

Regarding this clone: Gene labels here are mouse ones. The covered CDR3 bases are TGTGCAAGCACCAAAAACAACCAGGCTCCGCTT. Translating it yields CASTKNNQAPL. The full CDR3 reads CASTKNNQAPLF. This chain connects TRBV16 to TRBJ1-5; no definite D call. The CDR3 extends 1 residue past the end of the read, so its final part is completed from the germline J gene. Trimming cost V 7 bases and J 1 base, with 5 bases left between them. The germline gives CDR1 SGHSA, CDR2 FRNQAP. The CDR3 runs 12 residues.

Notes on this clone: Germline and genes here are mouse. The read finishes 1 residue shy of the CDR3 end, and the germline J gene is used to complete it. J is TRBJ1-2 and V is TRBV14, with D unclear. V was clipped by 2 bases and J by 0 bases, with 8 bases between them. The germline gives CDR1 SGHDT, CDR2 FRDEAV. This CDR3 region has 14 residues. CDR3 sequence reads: CASSLTNANSDYTF. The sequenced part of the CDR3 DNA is TGTGCCAGCAGTTTGACAAATGCAAACTCCGACTACACC.

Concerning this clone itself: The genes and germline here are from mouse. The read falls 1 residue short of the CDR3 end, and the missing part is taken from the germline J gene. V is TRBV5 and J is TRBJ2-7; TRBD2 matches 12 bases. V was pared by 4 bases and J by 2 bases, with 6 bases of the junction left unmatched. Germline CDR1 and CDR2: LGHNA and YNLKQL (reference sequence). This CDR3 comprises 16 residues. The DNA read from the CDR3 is TGTGCCAGCAGCCCCCGACTGGGGGGGCGACCCTATGAACAGTAC. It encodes CASSPRLGGRPYEQY. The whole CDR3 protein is CASSPRLGGRPYEQYF.